The entry that follows covers one TCR beta chain sequence. These data are taken from a study of T cell changes during pregnancy in multiple sclerosis. Trimming removed 5 bases at V and 4 bases at J, with 17 bases between. This CDR3 comprises 15 residues. Germline CDR1 is SEHNR and CDR2 is FQNEAQ (reference sequence). TCRdb keeps only in-frame clones here, not all; method: immunoSEQ multiplex PCR. This sample has tens of thousands of clones, with approximately 92% found just once. This sequence was found in a female donor with multiple sclerosis, enrolled in a pregnancy study. Sample: CD4+ T cells from peripheral blood mononuclear cells, taken in the third trimester of pregnancy. The gene calls are TRBV7-9 and TRBJ1-2, with TRBD1 as a possible D gene (6 bases). CDR3 residues: CASSPPLGAGYGYTF. CDR3 sequence (DNA): TGTGCCAGCAGCCCGCCCTTGGGGGCGGGCTATGGCTACACCTTC.